One sample yielded the 4 T cell receptor beta chains listed below, sequenced in a study of T cell changes during pregnancy in multiple sclerosis. Produced via immunoSEQ multiplex PCR; TCRdb's table is partial and in-frame only. The sample contains about 39,000 clones, about 90% of which appear only once. The input for sequencing was CD8+ T cells from peripheral blood mononuclear cells, taken before pregnancy. These receptors all stem from a female donor with multiple sclerosis, enrolled in a pregnancy study.

The chain employs TRBV5-1 and TRBJ1-1, with D hard to call. This CDR3 region has 13 residues. Germline assignment: CDR1 SGHRS and CDR2 YFSETQ. V lost 4 bases, J lost 3 bases, and 10 bases lay in between. DNA of the CDR3: TGCGCCAGCAGCCCGGGTATCGACACTGAAGCTTTCTTT. This sequence encodes CASSPGIDTEAFF.

The chain is built from TRBV14 and TRBJ1-1; D is ambiguous. Germline assignment: CDR1 SGHDN and CDR2 FVKESK. Trimming pared 4 bases from V and 1 base from J, leaving 16 bases between. The CDR3 spans 16 residues. The CDR3 region is CASSPRAGRGNTEAFF. DNA for the CDR3: TGTGCCAGCAGCCCCCGGGCAGGTCGGGGGAACACTGAAGCTTTCTTT.

The rearrangement links TRBV11-2 to TRBJ1-2; 9 nucleotides agree with TRBD1. V dropped 3 bases and J dropped 3; count of bases not matched to a gene: 8. CDR3 length: 16 amino acids. Germline lookup yields CDR1 SGHAT and CDR2 FQNNGV. This chain's CDR3 is CASSFRGDRVDYGYTF. CDR3 DNA: TGTGCCAGCAGCTTCCGGGGGGACAGGGTGGACTATGGCTACACCTTC.

The chain uses TRBV9 and TRBJ2-1, with 12 positions matching TRBD2. Germline CDR1 and CDR2: SGDLS and YYNGEE. V trimming: 0 bases; J trimming: 7 bases; junction bases outside the gene matches: 8. The CDR3 is 17 residues long. The CDR3 DNA follows: TGTGCCAGCAGCGTAGGTCTAGCGGGAGGGCCTCAGAATGAGCAGTTCTTC. Translating it yields CASSVGLAGGPQNEQFF.